This T cell receptor (beta chain) appears in the sequencing data of a study of T cell changes during pregnancy in multiple sclerosis (dated by TCRdb to the late 2010s). With regard to the full study: Changes in the T cell repertoire over the course of pregnancy were examined in this study in women with multiple sclerosis.

The library came from the immunoSEQ multiplex PCR assay. The clones in this table, taken by TCRdb from immuneACCESS, are in-frame only. Not every clone is retained; where verified, under half of the shortfall comes from an unresolved V gene, and the cause of the rest is unknown. The sample contains about 79,000 clones, about nine tenths of them found a single time. The ten largest clones take up about 0.52% of the sample. After removal of 4 bases from V and 6 bases from J, the junction retains 11 bases not matched to a gene. The germline V gene sets CDR1 to SGHRS and CDR2 to YFSETQ. From cysteine to phenylalanine, the CDR3 is 15 amino acids long. This entry keeps only the CDR3 DNA: 45 bases, framed from base 1. In the case of this clone: Its target antigen remains unknown. Base qualities were left out, and no much larger clone turns up one base away.

The sequence was collected from a female donor with multiple sclerosis, enrolled in a pregnancy study. The chain links TRBV5-1 with TRBJ1-2, and 8 bases in between align with TRBD1. The material sequenced was CD4+ T cells from peripheral blood mononuclear cells, taken in the second trimester of pregnancy. The DNA is TGCGCCAGCAGCGCGACAGGGGCGAGGTATGATGGCTACACCTTC. Translation gives CASSATGARYDGYTF.